One sample yielded the 18 T cell receptor beta chains listed below, sequenced in a study of T cell clonotyping in hematopoietic cell transplantation (dated by TCRdb to the early 2020s). The library was made by the immunoSEQ multiplex PCR assay. TCRdb retrieved this table from immuneACCESS and kept in-frame rearrangements only. Not all clones are present; in checked studies, unresolved V genes account for under half, and no reason is known for the remainder. Recorded for this sample are more than 3,000 clones; 70% to 80% of them occurred a single time. Of the sample, 25% to 30% is held by the ten largest clones. The time point tag for this specimen amounts to: recipient sample taken at acute GVHD onset. Sequenced material: peripheral blood mononuclear cells, taken at the time of graft-versus-host disease after allogeneic stem cell transplant. Every receptor here comes from a female patient in her forties or fifties who had an allogeneic stem cell transplant from an unrelated donor, so the T cells may come from the graft donor. Some clones in this sample may be carry-over from other donors' samples.

The CDR3 coding sequence is TGTGCCACAAGTGGGGGGAGGACAGATACGCAGTATTTT. Its translation is CATSGGRTDTQYF. The chain is built from TRBV28 and TRBJ2-3; weak D call: TRBD2 (6 bases). In germline, CDR1 is MDHEN, CDR2 SYDVKM. This CDR3 contains 13 residues. Trimming pared 10 bases from V and 3 bases from J, leaving 14 bases between.

The DNA of the CDR3 is TGCAGTGCTAGTGGGGGTGGTGGCTACACCTTC. Translated: CSASGGGGYTF. The V gene is TRBV20-1, the J gene TRBJ1-2, with TRBD1 as a possible D gene (5 bases). The germline V gene encodes CDR1 DFQATT and CDR2 SNEGSKA (reference sequence). This CDR3 contains 11 residues. The ends were cut back, 3 bases at V and 7 bases at J, with 9 bases in the middle.

This clone came up once. This chain connects TRBV2 to TRBJ1-5; D is undetermined. Trimming pared 7 bases from V and 0 bases from J, leaving 13 bases between. CDR1 is SNHLY and CDR2 is FYNNEI in the germline V gene. The CDR3 is 15 amino acids. As DNA, the CDR3 is TGTGCCAGCATGCCGGGGATTTCTAGCAATCAGCCCCAGCATTTT. It encodes CASMPGISSNQPQHF.

The chain couples TRBV19 to TRBJ2-1; no firm D call. V shed 6 bases and J shed 5 bases, with 14 bases lying between them. Germline CDR1 reads LNHDA; CDR2 reads SQIVND (reference sequence). The CDR3 has 14 residues. The CDR3, as DNA: TGTGCCAGTAGAATGCAGACGGAGAACAATGAGCAGTTCTTC. Translated: CASRMQTENNEQFF. Using reference TRBV19 and TRBJ2-1 for the parts outside the CDR3, the full variable domain is DGGITQSPKYLFRKEGQNVTLSCEQNLNHDAMYWYRQDPGQGLRLIYYSQIVNDFQKGDIAEGYSVSREKKESFPLTVTSAQKNPTAFYLCASRMQTENNEQFFGPGTRLTVL.

The rearrangement uses TRBV14 and TRBJ2-7; TRBD1 aligns across 9 bases. Germline trimming cut 4 bases from V and 6 bases from J; bases unmatched to any gene: 4. The CDR3 loop spans 13 amino acids. CDR1 is SGHDN, CDR2 FVKESK, per germline. The CDR3 region has the DNA TGTGCCAGCAGCCTGGGACAGGGCTTCGAGCAGTACTTC. Protein sequence: CASSLGQGFEQYF.

The chain has TRBV27 and TRBJ1-2; D unresolved. The length of the CDR3 is 12 residues. V dropped 8 bases and J dropped 4 bases, with 11 bases sitting between them. From germline, CDR1 is MNHEY and CDR2 SMNVEV (reference sequence). CDR3: CASAAPGYGYTF. The CDR3 bases are TGTGCCAGCGCCGCACCCGGCTATGGCTACACCTTC.

In nucleotides, the CDR3 is TGCAGCGTTGCCCCCGGGACTGGCTACACCTTC. It encodes CSVAPGTGYTF. The V and J genes are TRBV29-1 and TRBJ1-2, with D maybe TRBD1 (5 bases). The CDR3 extends over 11 amino acids. V was trimmed by 4 bases and J by 7 bases, leaving 10 bases between them. The V gene's germline CDR1 is SQVTM and CDR2 ANQGSEA.

The rearrangement links TRBV4-1 to TRBJ1-6; D unresolved. V lost 3 bases to trimming and J lost 7 bases, with 13 bases between them. This CDR3 is built from 15 residues. The germline CDR1 and CDR2 sequences are MGHRA and YSYEKL. Written as DNA, the CDR3 is TGCGCCAGCAGCCAGCAACCGGGCCCGAATTCACCCCTCCACTTT. Protein: CASSQQPGPNSPLHF.

This clone counts as large. The V and J genes are TRBV7-6 and TRBJ1-4, with D maybe TRBD1 (5 bases). Germline V gene lookup returns CDR1 SGHVS and CDR2 FNYEAQ. The CDR3 loop spans 15 amino acids. V lost 5 bases and J lost 4, with 14 bases in between. The CDR3: CASSAEPGLNEKLFF. The DNA for the CDR3 is TGTGCCAGCAGCGCCGAGCCGGGGCTTAATGAAAAACTGTTTTTT.

This clone has only one observation. The chain has TRBV11-2 and TRBJ2-7; TRBD2 matches at 7 bases. The CDR3 spans 13 residues. Germline values: CDR1 SGHAT, CDR2 FQNNGV. J lost 3 bases, V lost 3 bases, and 2 bases had no gene match. The CDR3 DNA is TGTGCCAGCAGCTTCGTAGCGGGCTACGAGCAGTACTTC. Translation gives CASSFVAGYEQYF.

The gene calls are TRBV14 and TRBJ1-1; weak D call: TRBD1 (6 bases). V was clipped by 0 bases and J by 1 base, with 12 bases between them. From germline, CDR1 is SGHDN and CDR2 FVKESK. CDR3 length: 16 residues. The CDR3 DNA sequence: TGTGCCAGCAGCCAAGATGTTGGGGGGCGGAACACTGAAGCTTTCTTT. This translates into CASSQDVGGRNTEAFF.

In nucleotides, the CDR3 is TGTGCCAGCAGCTTAAGACAGGGTCTGGGTAACTATGGCTACACCTTC. It translates to CASSLRQGLGNYGYTF. V gene TRBV7-8 combines with J gene TRBJ1-2; 7 bases agree with TRBD1. The CDR3 spans 16 residues. Germline CDR1 and CDR2: SGHVS and FQNEAQ. With 2 bases clipped from V and 1 base from J, the junction kept 7 bases outside the gene matches.

In its sample, this clone was seen a few times. This chain joins TRBV6-1 and TRBJ1-1, with D tentatively TRBD1 (5 bases). Trimming stripped 2 bases from V and 0 bases from J, with 22 bases between. This CDR3 has 19 residues. CDR1 MNHNS and CDR2 SASEGT come from the germline V gene. The CDR3 coding sequence is TGTGCCAGCAGTGAATTTTTCGTGATAACCGGGACGGTGAACACTGAAGCTTTCTTT. It encodes CASSEFFVITGTVNTEAFF.

The V call is TRBV7-8, the J call TRBJ2-7; 9 nucleotides agree with TRBD1. The CDR3 length is 16 residues. The germline V gene has CDR1 SGHVS and CDR2 FQNEAQ. Trimming cost V 5 bases and J 5 bases; bases outside gene matches: 13. The CDR3, as DNA: TGTGCCAGCAGCCCGATATATGCCCGGGACAGGGACGAGCAGTACTTC. Protein sequence: CASSPIYARDRDEQYF.

This chain links TRBV9 with TRBJ2-5, with D uncertain. The V gene's germline CDR1 is SGDLS and CDR2 YYNGEE. This CDR3 comprises 15 residues. V gave up 0 bases and J gave up 4 bases, with 13 bases separating them. The chain's CDR3 is CASSVAGGKLETQYF. For the CDR3, the DNA is TGTGCCAGCAGCGTAGCGGGCGGTAAACTAGAGACCCAGTACTTC.

This chain connects TRBV5-1 to TRBJ2-7; 8 nucleotides match TRBD2. Trimming took 6 bases from V and 1 from J; bases not matched to a gene: 3. Germline CDR1 is SGHRS and CDR2 is YFSETQ. The CDR3 sequence is 13 residues long. CDR3 sequence reads: CASTPGGSYEQYF. CDR3 nucleotides: TGCGCCAGCACTCCGGGGGGGTCCTACGAGCAGTACTTC.

The CDR3 coding sequence is TGTGCCAGCAGCTTTTTAAGGACAGATACGCAGTATTTT. It specifies CASSFLRTDTQYF. V usage is TRBV11-1 and J usage is TRBJ2-3; D gene unclear. This CDR3 is 13 amino acids long. Germline V CDR1 and CDR2: SGHAT, FQDESV (reference sequence). V gave up 3 bases and J gave up 3 bases, with 7 bases separating them.

The V and J genes are TRBV11-1 and TRBJ1-2; D may be TRBD1 (6 bases). The germline V and J ends were trimmed by 4 bases and 4 bases, with 13 bases remaining between them. The CDR3 is 14 amino acids. Per germline, CDR1 SGHAT and CDR2 FQDESV (reference sequence). The CDR3 sequence: CASSSGDRIYGYTF. In DNA, the CDR3 is TGTGCCAGCAGCTCCGGAGACAGGATCTATGGCTACACCTTC.